This paragraph covers one TCR beta chain sequence. The antigen is not known. CDR3 length: 14 residues. The V segment lost 5 bases and the J segment 5 bases; nucleotides outside the gene matches: 3. Germline CDR1 reads SGHTA; CDR2 reads FQGTGA. The sample originates from a study of cytomegalovirus exposure and HLA in healthy donors. On the study more broadly: A prior study identified just under 120 million unique TCR beta sequences from about 179 million T cells. General study points: Some V segments could not be told apart, so they were left out, TRBV6-2 and TRBV6-3 among them. A missense variant in DCLRE1C was later tied to TCR beta V- and J-gene trimming.

Researchers ran the PCR with 60 Vbeta and 13 Jbeta primers. Using immunoSEQ multiplex PCR, the repertoire was profiled, and TCRdb retains in-frame clones only, with some absent. The sample lists approximately 160,000 clones, 65% to 85% occurring once. The chain joins TRBV7-3 to TRBJ2-2; 9 nucleotides match TRBD1. This TCR came from a woman between 40 and 50 years old in good health and CMV-seropositive. Material for sequencing was PBMCs. The CDR3 sequence: CASSPTGGTGELFF. The CDR3 DNA reads TGTGCCAGCAGCCCGACAGGGGGAACCGGGGAGCTGTTTTTT.